This passage covers 5 T cell receptor beta chains from one sample sequenced in a study of tumor-infiltrating lymphocytes in primary liver carcinoma. With about 470 ng total RNA as template and a constant-region primer, TCR beta cDNA was made. Libraries for TCR beta were built through three nested multiplex PCR rounds, which together made up a slightly modified ARM-PCR procedure. TRBV1-TRBV30 forward primers paired with a C-beta reverse primer were used in the first two PCR rounds, which ran roughly 11 cycles each. A single record per CDR3 protein comes from TCRdb applying MiXCR to the multiplex PCR reads. This sample has around 170,000 distinct CDR3 sequences, with 50% to 75% found just once. Unsorted whole blood yielded the blood RNA, and germline DNA was also extracted. The sequenced material came from peripheral blood. The source of these receptors is a man aged 35 to 55 with primary liver carcinoma and hepatitis B virus infection.

This clonotype has a single count. Mismatch with germline at one junction end may stem from a read error. This sequence joins TRBV4-1 and TRBJ2-6, with TRBD2 matching over 8 bases. Germline V gives CDR1 MGHRA, CDR2 YSYEKL. The CDR3 runs 19 residues. The chain's CDR3 is CASSASGGLHKAGANVLTF. Written as DNA, the CDR3 is TGCGCCAGCAGCGCCTCGGGGGGGCTACACAAGGCTGGGGCCAACGTCCTGACATTC.

This clonotype was recorded once. A read error is possible here, since a much larger clone lies one base away. This sequence joins TRBV4-1 and TRBJ1-1; D is unresolved. Per germline, CDR1 MGHRA and CDR2 YSYEKL. With 5 bases removed from V and 4 bases from J, the gap between germline ends came to 14 bases. The CDR3 totals 14 residues. CDR3 residues: CASSSWLGSTEAFF. CDR3 DNA: TGCGCCAGCAGCAGTTGGTTAGGGAGCACTGAAGCTTTCTTT.

The gene calls are TRBV29-1 and TRBJ2-1; D ambiguous. Germline assignment: CDR1 SQVTM and CDR2 ANQGSEA. This CDR3 has 11 residues. Trimming shortened V by 8 bases and J by 8 bases, and 13 bases separated the two germline ends. DNA of the CDR3: TGCAGCCGGATCTTAGGACATGAGCAGTTCTTC. The encoded protein is CSRILGHEQFF.

As for this clonotype: A much larger clone differs by one base, so this may be a read error. The rearrangement joins TRBV29-1 to TRBJ2-7; maybe TRBD1 (6 bases). The germline V gene has CDR1 SQVTM and CDR2 ANQGSEA. This CDR3 is built from 12 residues. The CDR3 loop reads CSVERGTYEQCF. The CDR3 DNA follows: TGCAGCGTTGAGAGGGGGACCTACGAGCAGTGCTTC.

In regard to this clonotype: Mismatch with germline at one junction end may stem from a read error. CDR3: CSVSTAGANTDTQYF. The CDR3 bases are TGCAGTGTTAGCACCGCGGGGGCAAACACAGACACGCAGTATTTT. This sequence joins TRBV20-1 and TRBJ2-3, with D tentatively TRBD2 (7 bases). Germline V gene lookup returns CDR1 DFQATT and CDR2 SNEGSKA (reference sequence). This CDR3 has 15 residues.